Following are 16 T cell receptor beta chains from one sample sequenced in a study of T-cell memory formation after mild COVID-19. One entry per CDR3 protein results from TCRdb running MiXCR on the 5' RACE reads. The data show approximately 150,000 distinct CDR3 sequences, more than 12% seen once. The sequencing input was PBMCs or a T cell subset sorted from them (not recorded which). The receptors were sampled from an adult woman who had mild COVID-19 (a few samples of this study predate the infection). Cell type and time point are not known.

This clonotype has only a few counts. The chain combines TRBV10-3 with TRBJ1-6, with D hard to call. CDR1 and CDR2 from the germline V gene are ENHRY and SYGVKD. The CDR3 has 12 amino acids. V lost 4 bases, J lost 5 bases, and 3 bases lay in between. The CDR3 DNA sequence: TGTGCCATCAGTGCTGATAATTCACCCCTCCACTTT. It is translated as CAISADNSPLHF.

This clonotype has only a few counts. DNA for the CDR3: TGTGCCAGCAGCGCAGGACAGTACACCGGGGAGCTGTTTTTT. Protein product: CASSAGQYTGELFF. V and J are TRBV9 and TRBJ2-2; a possible D gene is TRBD1 (6 bases). Germline V gene data show CDR1 as SGDLS and CDR2 as YYNGEE. The CDR3 length is 14 residues. V gave up 3 bases and J gave up 3 bases, with 9 bases separating them.

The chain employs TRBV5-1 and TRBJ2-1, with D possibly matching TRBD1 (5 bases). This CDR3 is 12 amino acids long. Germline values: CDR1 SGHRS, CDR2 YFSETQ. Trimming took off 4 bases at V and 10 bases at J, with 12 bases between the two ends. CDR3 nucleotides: TGCGCCAGCAGCGATCAGGGATTAGAGCAGTTCTTC. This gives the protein CASSDQGLEQFF. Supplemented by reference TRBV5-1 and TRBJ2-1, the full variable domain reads KAGVTQTPRYLIKTRGQQVTLSCSPISGHRSVSWYQQTPGQGLQFLFEYFSETQRNKGNFPGRFSGRQFSNSRSEMNVSTLELGDSALYLCASSDQGLEQFFGPGTRLTVL.

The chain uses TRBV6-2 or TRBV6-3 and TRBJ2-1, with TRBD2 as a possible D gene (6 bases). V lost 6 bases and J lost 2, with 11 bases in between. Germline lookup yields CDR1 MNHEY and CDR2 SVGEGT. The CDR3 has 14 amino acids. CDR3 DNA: TGTGCCAGCAGGTTACTAGCTGCCTACAATGAGCAGTTCTTC. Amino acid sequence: CASRLLAAYNEQFF.

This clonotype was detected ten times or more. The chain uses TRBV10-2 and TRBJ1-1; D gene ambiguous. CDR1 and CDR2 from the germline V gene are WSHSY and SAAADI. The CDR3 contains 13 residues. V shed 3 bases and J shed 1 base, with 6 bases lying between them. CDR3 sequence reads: CASSDARNTEAFF. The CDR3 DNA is TGCGCCAGCAGTGATGCAAGGAACACTGAAGCTTTCTTT.

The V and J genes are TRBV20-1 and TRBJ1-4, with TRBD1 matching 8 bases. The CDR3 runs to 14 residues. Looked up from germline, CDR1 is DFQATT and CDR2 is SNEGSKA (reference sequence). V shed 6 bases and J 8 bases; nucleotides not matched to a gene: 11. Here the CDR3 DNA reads TGCAGTGCGCTTTTGAGGACAGGGAAGGAAAAACTGTTTTTT. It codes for CSALLRTGKEKLFF.

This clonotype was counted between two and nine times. CDR3 loop: CASSSKSGSPYTEAFF. The CDR3 nucleotides are TGTGCCAGCTCATCAAAATCAGGGAGCCCCTACACTGAAGCTTTCTTT. The chain links TRBV18 to TRBJ1-1, with D possibly being TRBD1 (5 bases). V shed 5 bases and J shed 3 bases, with 19 bases lying between them. The CDR3 has 16 residues. Germline CDR1 reads KGHSH; CDR2 reads LQKENI.

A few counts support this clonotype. CDR3 region: CASSQRLAGGFQETQYF. The CDR3 DNA follows: TGTGCCAGCAGCCAACGACTAGCGGGGGGCTTCCAAGAGACCCAGTACTTC. This chain joins TRBV7-8 and TRBJ2-5; 13 bases line up with TRBD2. CDR3 length equals 17 residues. CDR1 SGHVS and CDR2 FQNEAQ come from the germline V gene. V lost 5 bases, J lost 1 base, and 7 bases stayed unmatched.

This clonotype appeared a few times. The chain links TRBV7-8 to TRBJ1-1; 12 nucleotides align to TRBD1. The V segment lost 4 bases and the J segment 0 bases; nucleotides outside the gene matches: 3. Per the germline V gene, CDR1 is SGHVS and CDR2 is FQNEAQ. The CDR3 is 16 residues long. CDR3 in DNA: TGTGCCAGCAGCTCCCGGGACAGGGGGCTGAACACTGAAGCTTTCTTT. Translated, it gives CASSSRDRGLNTEAFF.

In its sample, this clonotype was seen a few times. The CDR3 region is CASSLIGGLDTQYF. The CDR3 DNA reads as TGCGCCAGCAGCCTCATAGGGGGATTAGATACGCAGTATTTT. The chain recombines TRBV4-1 with TRBJ2-3; D may be TRBD1 (6 bases). V was pared by 4 bases and J by 5 bases, with 13 bases between. The CDR3 is made up of 14 amino acids. Germline-derived CDR1 and CDR2 are MGHRA and YSYEKL.

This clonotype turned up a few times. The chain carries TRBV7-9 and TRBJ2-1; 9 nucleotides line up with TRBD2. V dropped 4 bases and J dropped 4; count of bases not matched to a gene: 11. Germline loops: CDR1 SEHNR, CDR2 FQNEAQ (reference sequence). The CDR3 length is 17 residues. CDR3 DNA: TGTGCCAGCAGCTCCCGACTGGCGGGGGGGTTATACAATGAGCAGTTCTTC. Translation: CASSSRLAGGLYNEQFF.

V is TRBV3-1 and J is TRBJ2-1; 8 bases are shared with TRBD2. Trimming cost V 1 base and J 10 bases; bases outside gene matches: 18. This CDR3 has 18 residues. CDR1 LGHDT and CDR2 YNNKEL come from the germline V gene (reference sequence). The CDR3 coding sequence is TGTGCCAGCAGCCAAGGGTTACGCACGGGAGGGAGGTCAAGGGAGCAGTTCTTC. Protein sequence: CASSQGLRTGGRSREQFF.

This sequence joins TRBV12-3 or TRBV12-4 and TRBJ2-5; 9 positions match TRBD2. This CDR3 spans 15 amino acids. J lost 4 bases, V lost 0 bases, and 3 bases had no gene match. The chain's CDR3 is CASSLARGGAETQYF. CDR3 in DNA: TGTGCCAGCAGTTTAGCGCGGGGGGGCGCAGAGACCCAGTACTTC.

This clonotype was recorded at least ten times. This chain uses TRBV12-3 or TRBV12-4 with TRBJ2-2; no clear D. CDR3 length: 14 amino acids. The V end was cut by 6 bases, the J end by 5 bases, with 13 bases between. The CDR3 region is CASRESFLTGELFF. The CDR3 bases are TGTGCCAGCAGAGAGTCGTTTCTTACCGGGGAGCTGTTTTTT.

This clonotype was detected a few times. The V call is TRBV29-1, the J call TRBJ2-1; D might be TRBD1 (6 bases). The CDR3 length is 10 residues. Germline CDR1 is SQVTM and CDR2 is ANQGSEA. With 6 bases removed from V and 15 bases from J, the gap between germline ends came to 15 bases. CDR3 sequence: CSVAGTSSFF. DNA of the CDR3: TGCAGCGTGGCCGGGACAAGCTCGTTCTTC.

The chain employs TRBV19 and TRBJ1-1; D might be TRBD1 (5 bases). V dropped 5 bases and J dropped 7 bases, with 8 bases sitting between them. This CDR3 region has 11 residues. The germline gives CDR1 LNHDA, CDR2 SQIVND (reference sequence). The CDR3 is CASSEGLEAFF. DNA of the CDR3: TGTGCCAGTAGTGAGGGGCTTGAAGCTTTCTTT.